Below are 24 T cell receptor beta chains sequenced from a single sample in a study of cytomegalovirus exposure and HLA in healthy donors (dated 2017 in TCRdb). Library method: the immunoSEQ multiplex PCR assay. For the multiplex PCR, a mixture combining 60 forward primers for TCR Vbeta segments and 13 reverse primers for TCR Jbeta segments was used. TCRdb stores this immuneACCESS table with in-frame sequences only. Part of the clones is absent; in the studies checked, under half of the shortfall reflects unresolved V genes, and no reason is known for the rest. The sample has about 300,000 clones on record, roughly 85% of them singletons. Clones ranked in the top ten supply roughly 4% of the sample. The specimen sequenced was PBMCs. The receptors were sampled from a man aged 40-49 years in good health and CMV-seropositive.

This clone was found a few times. This CDR3 is CASSWTSGSADTQYF. The CDR3 DNA sequence: TGTGCCAGCAGCTGGACTAGCGGGAGTGCAGATACGCAGTATTTT. This rearrangement joins TRBV7-6 to TRBJ2-3; 13 nucleotides agree with TRBD2. Per the germline V gene, CDR1 is SGHVS and CDR2 is FNYEAQ. With 4 bases clipped from V and 4 bases from J, the junction kept 2 bases outside the gene matches. The CDR3 length is 15 residues.

This sequence joins TRBV13 and TRBJ2-2; tentatively, D is TRBD1 (5 bases). This CDR3 region has 18 residues. CDR1 and CDR2 (germline): PRHDT, FYEKMQ (reference sequence). V was trimmed by 4 bases and J by 3 bases, leaving 21 bases between them. Here the CDR3 DNA reads TGTGCCAGCAGCTCGCGAACGTCAGGGTTCGATCACACCGGGGAGCTGTTTTTT. Amino acids: CASSSRTSGFDHTGELFF. Full variable domain (missing parts from reference TRBV13 and TRBJ2-2): AAGVIQSPRHLIKEKRETATLKCYPIPRHDTVYWYQQGPGQDPQFLISFYEKMQSDKGSIPDRFSAQQFSDYHSELNMSSLELGDSALYFCASSSRTSGFDHTGELFFGEGSRLTVL.

The chain is built from TRBV28 and TRBJ2-2; D unclear. Germline V lookup: CDR1 MDHEN, CDR2 SYDVKM. The germline V and J ends were trimmed by 7 bases and 1 base, with 10 bases remaining between them. This CDR3 has 14 residues. The chain's CDR3 is CASIFSLNTGELFF. For the CDR3, the DNA is TGTGCCAGCATCTTCAGTCTGAACACCGGGGAGCTGTTTTTT.

Notes on this clone: This same CDR3 is encoded by further DNA sequences in the sample. The chain links TRBV7-2 to TRBJ2-7; 14 bases match TRBD2. The V segment lost 5 bases and the J segment 4 bases; nucleotides outside the gene matches: 4. The CDR3 extends over 15 amino acids. Germline CDR1 SGHTA, CDR2 FQGNSA. The CDR3 here is CASSPGLAGGYEQYF. CDR3 bases: TGTGCCAGCAGCCCCGGACTAGCGGGAGGATACGAGCAGTACTTC.

The rearrangement joins TRBV19 to TRBJ2-3; D is undetermined. The V end was cut by 6 bases, the J end by 2 bases, with 12 bases between. The CDR3 covers 14 residues. Germline-derived CDR1 and CDR2 are LNHDA and SQIVND (reference sequence). The CDR3 loop reads CASSPPGLTDTQYF. The DNA for the CDR3 is TGTGCCAGTAGCCCCCCAGGCCTCACAGATACGCAGTATTTT.

The chain uses TRBV4-1 and TRBJ1-1; D perhaps matches TRBD1 (6 bases). V was pared by 4 bases and J by 4 bases, with 19 bases between. In germline, CDR1 is MGHRA, CDR2 YSYEKL. There are 16 residues in the CDR3. As DNA, the CDR3 is TGCGCCAGCAGCCCCATACCGGGGGGCTTGGGCACTGAAGCTTTCTTT. Translation gives CASSPIPGGLGTEAFF.

This clone was seen a few times. The CDR3 here is CASSGEGTSGSSGANVLTF. CDR3 in DNA: TGTGCCAGCAGCGGGGAAGGGACTAGCGGGAGCTCTGGGGCCAACGTCCTGACTTTC. V usage is TRBV7-9 and J usage is TRBJ2-6, with 14 bases matching TRBD2. Trimming at V came to 5 bases and at J to 0 bases, leaving 6 bases not matched to a gene. CDR3 length: 19 amino acids. Looked up from germline, CDR1 is SEHNR and CDR2 is FQNEAQ (reference sequence).

Concerning this clone itself: The junction differs from germline at one of its ends, possibly a read error. The chain employs TRBV7-9 and TRBJ1-2, with D possibly TRBD1 on 6 matching bases. The CDR3 is made up of 14 amino acids. The germline gives CDR1 SEHNR, CDR2 FQNEAQ (reference sequence). CDR3: CSSSFQGPNYGYTF. CDR3 DNA: TGTTCCAGCAGCTTCCAGGGGCCGAACTATGGCTACACCTTC.

This clone appeared a single time. This chain joins TRBV15 and TRBJ2-2; 12 bases are shared with TRBD2. This CDR3 is 18 amino acids long. The germline gives CDR1 LNHNV, CDR2 YYDKDF (reference sequence). J was trimmed by 0 bases and V by 3 bases; bases with no gene match: 5. The CDR3 DNA reads as TGTGCCACCAGCAGCTTACTAGCGGGAGGCCCGAACACCGGGGAGCTGTTTTTT. This translates into CATSSLLAGGPNTGELFF. Combining the CDR3 with reference TRBV15 and TRBJ2-2 gives the whole variable domain DAMVIQNPRYQVTQFGKPVTLSCSQTLNHNVMYWYQQKSSQAPKLLFHYYDKDFNNEADTPDNFQSRRPNTSFCFLDIRSPGLGDTAMYLCATSSLLAGGPNTGELFFGEGSRLTVL.

This chain links TRBV5-1 with TRBJ2-1; 10 nucleotides agree with TRBD2. V shed 1 base, J shed 2 bases, and the junction held 3 bases outside the gene matches. The CDR3 is 16 residues long. Looked up from germline, CDR1 is SGHRS and CDR2 is YFSETQ. The CDR3 nucleotides are TGCGCCAGCAGCTTGCCTACTAGCGGGACCTACAATGAGCAGTTCTTC. This codes for CASSLPTSGTYNEQFF.

The chain links TRBV27 to TRBJ2-7, with D possibly being TRBD2 (5 bases). Deletions cut 2 bases from V and 1 base from J, with 15 bases between. The CDR3 is 16 amino acids. The germline V gene encodes CDR1 MNHEY and CDR2 SMNVEV (reference sequence). The CDR3 spells CASSLSGGLGSYEQYF. Written as DNA, the CDR3 is TGTGCCAGCAGTTTAAGTGGCGGGCTAGGGTCCTACGAGCAGTACTTC.

The rearrangement uses TRBV10-3 and TRBJ2-5, with 11 bases lining up with TRBD1. This CDR3 has 13 amino acids. Germline V gene sequence: CDR1 ENHRY, CDR2 SYGVKD. V lost 6 bases to trimming and J lost 3 bases; unmatched junction nucleotides: 0. The CDR3 protein is CAIRGQGEETQYF. DNA of the CDR3: TGTGCCATCAGGGGACAGGGGGAAGAGACCCAGTACTTC.

This CDR3 reads CASSSPGTVSYEQYF. The CDR3 coding sequence is TGTGCCAGCAGCTCCCCCGGGACAGTCTCCTACGAGCAGTACTTC. The V gene is TRBV7-9, the J gene TRBJ2-7; 7 bases map to TRBD1. V was clipped by 4 bases and J by 0 bases; unmatched bases: 6. This CDR3 is built from 15 residues. Germline lookup yields CDR1 SEHNR and CDR2 FQNEAQ (reference sequence).

This sequence joins TRBV7-2 and TRBJ2-1; 7 bases are a match to TRBD1. Losses at the gene ends were 4 bases for V and 0 bases for J; bases not matched to a gene: 3. The CDR3 runs to 15 residues. Germline V gives CDR1 SGHTA, CDR2 FQGNSA. CDR3: CASSSRQGSYNEQFF. CDR3 nucleotide sequence: TGTGCCAGCAGCTCCCGACAGGGCTCCTACAATGAGCAGTTCTTC.

The chain combines TRBV7-8 with TRBJ2-7; 7 bases align to TRBD2. Germline V gene data show CDR1 as SGHVS and CDR2 as FQNEAQ. V dropped 6 bases and J dropped 0; count of bases not matched to a gene: 8. This CDR3 comprises 15 residues. In DNA form, the CDR3 reads TGTGCCAGCAGTCAAATAGCGGGCCCCTCCTACGAGCAGTACTTC. Translating it yields CASSQIAGPSYEQYF.

This clone has just one count. The J gene is TRBJ2-1, the V gene TRBV2; the D gene is possibly TRBD2 (6 bases). In germline, CDR1 is SNHLY, CDR2 FYNNEI. V lost 6 bases, J lost 9 bases, and 21 bases lay in between. CDR3 length: 15 residues. This CDR3 is CASRAGSTRVFEQFF. As DNA, the CDR3 is TGTGCCAGCAGGGCAGGGTCGACTAGGGTCTTTGAGCAGTTCTTC.

The chain carries TRBV27 and TRBJ1-2; D is perhaps TRBD1 (6 bases). The CDR3 runs to 16 residues. Per the germline V gene, CDR1 is MNHEY and CDR2 is SMNVEV (reference sequence). V lost 0 bases and J 7 bases, leaving 18 bases between the germline ends. Here the CDR3 reads CASSLSGSGHHIGYTF. The CDR3 DNA is TGTGCCAGCAGTTTATCGGGCTCGGGACATCATATTGGCTACACCTTC.

This clone was seen just once. The chain employs TRBV19 and TRBJ1-1, with 10 bases aligning to TRBD1. V trimming: 6 bases; J trimming: 5 bases; junction bases outside the gene matches: 9. The CDR3 sequence is 15 residues long. Germline CDR1 reads LNHDA; CDR2 reads SQIVND (reference sequence). CDR3 sequence: CASSLPWDRGTEAFF. The CDR3 DNA reads TGTGCCAGTAGCTTACCCTGGGACAGGGGTACTGAAGCTTTCTTT.

The chain couples TRBV29-1 to TRBJ2-1; tentatively, D is TRBD2 (5 bases). CDR1 and CDR2 from the germline V gene are SQVTM and ANQGSEA. The CDR3 contains 12 residues. Trimming stripped 6 bases from V and 8 bases from J, with 14 bases between. CDR3 sequence (DNA): TGCAGCGTGCCGAGGGTTCTACATGAGCAGTTCTTC. As protein: CSVPRVLHEQFF.

This chain links TRBV10-3 with TRBJ2-7; D possibly corresponds to TRBD1 (5 bases). The germline gives CDR1 ENHRY, CDR2 SYGVKD. Trimming cost V 4 bases and J 1 base, with 17 bases left between them. This CDR3 spans 16 amino acids. CDR3 sequence reads: CAISVDMAGFSYEQYF. CDR3 nucleotides: TGTGCCATCAGTGTGGATATGGCAGGGTTTTCCTACGAGCAGTACTTC.

This clone appeared a single time. The genes are TRBV25-1 and TRBJ2-3; TRBD2 matches 10 bases. V dropped 8 bases and J dropped 1; count of bases not matched to a gene: 6. Looked up from germline, CDR1 is MGHDK and CDR2 is SYGVNS. The CDR3 is made up of 15 amino acids. For the CDR3, the DNA is TGTGCCAGCCTTGGACTAGCGGAAGGCACAGATACGCAGTATTTT. This gives the protein CASLGLAEGTDTQYF.

The chain joins TRBV27 to TRBJ2-1; TRBD2 matches at 10 bases. Germline lookup yields CDR1 MNHEY and CDR2 SMNVEV (reference sequence). This CDR3 contains 14 residues. V shed 3 bases, J shed 7 bases, and the junction held 3 bases outside the gene matches. The CDR3 loop is CASSFLAGANEQFF. In DNA, the CDR3 is TGTGCCAGCAGTTTCCTAGCGGGAGCTAATGAGCAGTTCTTC.

The chain carries TRBV6-1 and TRBJ2-5; D is undetermined. The CDR3 runs to 16 residues. Trimming cost V 4 bases and J 0 bases, with 15 bases left between them. The germline CDR1 and CDR2 sequences are MNHNS and SASEGT. CDR3 protein: CASSAVRFPYQETQYF. The CDR3 bases are TGTGCCAGCAGTGCTGTGAGGTTCCCGTACCAAGAGACCCAGTACTTC.

The rearrangement joins TRBV6-4 to TRBJ1-2; 7 bases line up with TRBD1. J was trimmed by 1 base and V by 3 bases; bases with no gene match: 2. This CDR3 is 14 amino acids long. Germline V gene data show CDR1 as MRHNA and CDR2 as SNTAGT. The CDR3 region has the DNA TGTGCCAGCAGTGAATCAGGGGGTAACTATGGCTACACCTTC. This encodes CASSESGGNYGYTF.